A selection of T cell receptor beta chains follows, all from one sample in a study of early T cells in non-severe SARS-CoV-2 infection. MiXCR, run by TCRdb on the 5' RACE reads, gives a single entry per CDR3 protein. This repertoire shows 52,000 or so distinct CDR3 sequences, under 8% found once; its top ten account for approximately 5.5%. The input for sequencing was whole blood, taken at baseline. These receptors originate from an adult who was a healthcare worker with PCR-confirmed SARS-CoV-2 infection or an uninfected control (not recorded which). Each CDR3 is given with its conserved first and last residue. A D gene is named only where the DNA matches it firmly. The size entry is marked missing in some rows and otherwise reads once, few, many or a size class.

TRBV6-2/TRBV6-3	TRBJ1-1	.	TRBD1	CATRDRSVNTEAFF	TGTGCCACCAGGGACAGATCTGTGAACACTGAAGCTTTCTTT
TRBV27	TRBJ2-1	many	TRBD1	CASSFEGQGADEQFF	TGTGCCAGCAGTTTTGAGGGACAGGGGGCGGATGAGCAGTTCTTC
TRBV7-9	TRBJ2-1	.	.	CASSLGTGADEQFF	TGTGCCAGCAGCTTAGGGACGGGGGCAGATGAGCAGTTCTTC
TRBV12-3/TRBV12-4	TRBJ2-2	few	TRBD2	CASRSLAGGWTGELFF	TGTGCCAGCAGGTCACTAGCGGGGGGATGGACCGGGGAGCTGTTTTTT
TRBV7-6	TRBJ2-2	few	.	CASSLARLRNTGELFF	TGTGCCAGCAGCTTAGCGAGGCTGAGGAACACCGGGGAGCTGTTTTTT
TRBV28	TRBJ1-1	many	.	CASSLFPFQGVGMNTEAFF	TGTGCCAGCAGTTTGTTCCCCTTTCAGGGAGTAGGGATGAACACTGAAGCTTTCTTT
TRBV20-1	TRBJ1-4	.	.	CSVRNHLNEKLFF	TGCAGTGTTAGAAACCACCTGAATGAAAAACTGTTTTTT
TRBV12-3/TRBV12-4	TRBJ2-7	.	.	CASKRGQLRPGYLYEQYF	TGTGCCAGCAAGCGTGGACAGCTGAGACCGGGGTACCTCTACGAGCAGTACTTC
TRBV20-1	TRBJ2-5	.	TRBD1	CSARDRVGLETQYF	TGCAGTGCTCGGGACAGGGTCGGTTTGGAGACCCAGTACTTC
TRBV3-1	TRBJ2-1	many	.	CASSPDTGPNEQFF	TGTGCCAGCAGCCCCGATACAGGGCCGAATGAGCAGTTCTTC
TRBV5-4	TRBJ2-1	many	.	CASSEGEAAEQFF	TGTGCCAGCAGCGAAGGAGAGGCGGCTGAGCAGTTCTTC
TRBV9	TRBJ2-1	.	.	CASSVEANFYNEQFF	TGTGCCAGCAGCGTAGAGGCTAATTTTTACAATGAGCAGTTCTTC
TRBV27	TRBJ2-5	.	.	CASSLSSGLPGETQYF	TGTGCCAGCAGTTTATCCAGCGGACTCCCGGGGGAGACCCAGTACTTC
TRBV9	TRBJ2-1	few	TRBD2	CASSVASGGVSSYNEQFF	TGTGCCAGCAGCGTAGCCAGCGGGGGGGTCAGCTCCTACAATGAGCAGTTCTTC
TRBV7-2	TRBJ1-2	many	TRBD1	CASSLNVRGLDGYTF	TGTGCCAGCAGCTTGAACGTCAGGGGGCTTGATGGCTACACCTTC
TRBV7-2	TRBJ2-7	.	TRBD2	CASSLVNSGGNSYEQYF	TGTGCCAGCAGCTTAGTGAACAGCGGGGGAAACTCCTACGAGCAGTACTTC
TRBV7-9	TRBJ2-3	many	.	CASSFSDGVWNF	TGTGCCAGCAGCTTTTCGGACGGAGTCTGGAATTTT
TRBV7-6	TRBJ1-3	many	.	CASSRAGTPGNTIYF	TGTGCCAGCAGCCGGGCAGGGACACCTGGAAACACCATATATTTT
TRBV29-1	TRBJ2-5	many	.	CSVGQQETQYF	TGCAGCGTTGGACAGCAAGAGACCCAGTACTTC
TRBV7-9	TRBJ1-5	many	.	CASASTDDQPQHF	TGTGCCAGCGCCTCGACCGACGATCAGCCCCAGCATTTT
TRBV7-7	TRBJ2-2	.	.	CASSLEATGELFF	TGTGCCAGCAGCTTAGAGGCCACCGGGGAGCTGTTTTTT
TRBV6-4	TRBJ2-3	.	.	CASSGRGEGTDTQYF	TGTGCCAGCAGTGGAAGAGGGGAAGGTACAGATACGCAGTATTTT
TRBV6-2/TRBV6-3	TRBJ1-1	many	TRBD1	CASSYSGQGWTEAFF	TGTGCCAGCAGTTACTCGGGACAGGGCTGGACTGAAGCTTTCTTT
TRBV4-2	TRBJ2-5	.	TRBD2	CASSRSGAEYQETQYF	TGTGCCAGCAGTCGGAGCGGGGCAGAGTACCAAGAGACCCAGTACTTC
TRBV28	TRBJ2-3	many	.	CASSSPFRLTGTDTQYF	TGTGCCAGCAGTTCCCCCTTCCGTCTAACGGGCACAGATACGCAGTATTTT
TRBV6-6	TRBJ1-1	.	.	CASSYPGGGIEAFF	TGTGCCAGCAGTTACCCGGGGGGGGGAATTGAAGCTTTCTTT
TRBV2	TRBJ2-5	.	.	CASSGQETQYF	TGTGCCAGCAGTGGGCAAGAGACCCAGTACTTC
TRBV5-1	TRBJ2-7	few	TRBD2	CASSFLAGYEQYF	TGCGCCAGCAGCTTCCTAGCGGGGTACGAGCAGTACTTC
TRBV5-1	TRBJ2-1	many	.	CASSLDINVWDNEQFF	TGCGCCAGCAGCTTGGATATAAATGTCTGGGACAATGAGCAGTTCTTC
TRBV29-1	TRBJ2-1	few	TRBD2	CSVEDAGGRNEQFF	TGCAGCGTTGAAGATGCGGGGGGGCGGAATGAGCAGTTCTTC
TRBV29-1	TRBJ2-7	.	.	CSVSTGEQYF	TGCAGCGTGTCGACGGGGGAGCAGTACTTC
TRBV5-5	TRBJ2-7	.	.	CASSYLKPGHPYEQYF	TGTGCCAGCAGCTATTTAAAACCGGGACACCCCTACGAGCAGTACTTC
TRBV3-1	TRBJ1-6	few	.	CASNGANSPLHF	TGTGCCAGCAACGGGGCTAATTCACCCCTCCACTTT
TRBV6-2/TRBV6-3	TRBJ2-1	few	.	CASRSFRVLDNEQFF	TGTGCCAGCCGATCATTTAGGGTGTTAGACAATGAGCAGTTCTTC
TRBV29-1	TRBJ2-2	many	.	CSVEQGANTGELFF	TGCAGCGTGGAACAGGGCGCGAACACCGGGGAGCTGTTTTTT
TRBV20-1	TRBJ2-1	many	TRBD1	CSGDDRVDEQFF	TGCAGTGGGGATGACAGGGTCGATGAGCAGTTCTTC
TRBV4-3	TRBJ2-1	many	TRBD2	CASSQVPAGHNEQFF	TGCGCCAGCAGCCAAGTACCAGCGGGGCATAATGAGCAGTTCTTC
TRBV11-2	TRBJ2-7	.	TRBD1	CASSPTGDEQYF	TGTGCCAGCAGCCCCACAGGGGACGAGCAGTACTTC
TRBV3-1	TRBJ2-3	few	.	CASSQRTTDTQYF	TGTGCCAGCAGCCAAAGAACGACAGATACGCAGTATTTT
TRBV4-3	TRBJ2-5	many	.	CASSRQRGVETQYF	TGCGCCAGCAGCCGTCAAAGGGGGGTGGAGACCCAGTACTTC
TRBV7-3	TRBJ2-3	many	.	CASSSPSNGFSTDTQYF	TGTGCCAGCAGCTCTCCCTCTAATGGGTTTAGCACAGATACGCAGTATTTT
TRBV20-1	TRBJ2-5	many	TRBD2	CGGGKRGLETQYF	TGCGGAGGAGGGAAGCGGGGCCTAGAGACCCAGTACTTC
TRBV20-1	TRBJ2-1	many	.	CSVTEGGLEQFF	TGCAGCGTTACGGAGGGCGGGCTCGAGCAGTTCTTC
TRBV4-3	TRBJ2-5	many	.	CASSQDPEETQYF	TGCGCCAGCAGCCAAGATCCTGAAGAGACCCAGTACTTC
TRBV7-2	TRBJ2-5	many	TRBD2	CASSKAGEMTQYF	TGTGCCAGCAGCAAAGCGGGGGAAATGACCCAGTACTTC
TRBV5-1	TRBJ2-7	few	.	CASSWVRGSYEQYF	TGCGCCAGCAGCTGGGTTAGGGGTTCCTACGAGCAGTACTTC
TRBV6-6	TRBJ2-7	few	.	CASSSRYEQYF	TGTGCCTCCTCAAGCCGCTACGAGCAGTACTTC
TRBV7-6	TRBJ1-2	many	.	CASSLAPGLANYGYTF	TGTGCCAGCAGCTTAGCGCCTGGTTTAGCTAACTATGGCTACACCTTC
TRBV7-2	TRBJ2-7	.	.	CASSRLGDEQYF	TGTGCCAGCAGCCGACTAGGCGACGAGCAGTACTTC
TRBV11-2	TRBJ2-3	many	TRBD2	CASSGGVTRDTQYF	TGTGCCAGCAGCGGGGGGGTCACGCGTGATACGCAGTATTTT
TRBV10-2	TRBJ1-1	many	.	CASSRGNTEAFF	TGCGCCAGCAGCCGGGGTAACACTGAAGCTTTCTTT
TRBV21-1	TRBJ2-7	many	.	CASSNRDRDYEQYF	TGTGCCAGCAGCAACCGGGACAGGGACTACGAGCAGTACTTC
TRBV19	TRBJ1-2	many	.	CASSMQGTYGYTF	TGTGCCAGTAGTATGCAGGGGACCTATGGCTACACCTTC
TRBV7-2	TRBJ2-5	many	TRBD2	CASRRLAGNQETQYF	TGTGCCAGCAGAAGACTAGCGGGGAACCAAGAGACCCAGTACTTC
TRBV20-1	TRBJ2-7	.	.	CSARAVMRGQYF	TGCAGTGCTAGGGCGGTTATGCGAGGGCAGTACTTC